This entry describes one T cell receptor beta chain. These data belong to a study of T cell changes during pregnancy in multiple sclerosis. Using immunoSEQ multiplex PCR, the repertoire was profiled, and TCRdb retains in-frame clones only, with some absent. The profile covers about 57,000 clones, with approximately 90% appearing a single time and 0.15% to 0.2% taken by the ten largest. This CDR3 has 15 amino acids. Germline assignment: CDR1 MNHEY and CDR2 SMNVEV (reference sequence). V lost 6 bases and J lost 0; bases outside the gene matches: 6. The chain uses TRBV27 and TRBJ2-7; 9 bases are shared with TRBD2. The sample in question was CD4+ T cells from peripheral blood mononuclear cells, obtained in the second trimester of pregnancy. The TCR sequence derives from a female donor with multiple sclerosis, enrolled in a pregnancy study. Written as DNA, the CDR3 is TGTGCCAGCAGCTCAAGCGGGGGGAGCTCCTACGAGCAGTACTTC. Its translation is CASSSSGGSSYEQYF.